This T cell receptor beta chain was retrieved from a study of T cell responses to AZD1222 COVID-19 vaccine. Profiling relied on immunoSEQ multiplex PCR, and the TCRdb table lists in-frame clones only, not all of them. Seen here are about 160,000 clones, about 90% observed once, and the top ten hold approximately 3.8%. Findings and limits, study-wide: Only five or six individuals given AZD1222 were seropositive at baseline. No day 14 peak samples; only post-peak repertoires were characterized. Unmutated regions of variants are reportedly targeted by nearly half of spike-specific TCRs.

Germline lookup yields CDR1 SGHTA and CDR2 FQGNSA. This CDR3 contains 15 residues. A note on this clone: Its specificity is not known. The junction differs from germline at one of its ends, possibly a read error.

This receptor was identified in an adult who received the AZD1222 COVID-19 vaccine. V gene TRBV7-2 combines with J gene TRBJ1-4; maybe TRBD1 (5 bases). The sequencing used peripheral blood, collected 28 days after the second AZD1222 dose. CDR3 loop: CASSLAGYTNEKLFF. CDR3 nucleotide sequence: TGTGCCAGCAGCCTAGCAGGGTATACTAATGAAAAACTGTTTTTT.